The 19 T cell receptor beta chains reported below all come from one sample, sequenced in a study of blood T cells in healthy people across ages. Combining a sample-barcoded 5' primer with a J-beta primer mix, a second PCR ran for roughly 7 to 11 cycles. From the 5' RACE reads, TCRdb called clonotypes with MiXCR, one entry per CDR3 protein. Of 1.5 million to 2 million distinct CDR3 sequences listed, about 35% are singletons. Sample: blood. The receptors shown here come from a woman in her 30s in good health.

V is TRBV19 and J is TRBJ1-5; D is unresolved. This CDR3 region has 13 residues. V gave up 0 bases and J gave up 9 bases, with 9 bases separating them. Per germline, CDR1 LNHDA and CDR2 SQIVND (reference sequence). The CDR3 DNA reads as TGTGCCAGTAGTATAGACATGTCCCTGCCCCAGCATTTT. As protein: CASSIDMSLPQHF.

This clonotype came up once. The chain recombines TRBV10-3 with TRBJ2-5, with a weak D call TRBD2 (6 bases). Germline assignment: CDR1 ENHRY and CDR2 SYGVKD. CDR3 size: 13 residues. V lost 6 bases, J lost 5 bases, and 13 bases lay in between. The CDR3, as DNA: TGTGCCATCAGCGGCGGGGAAGGGGAGACCCAGTACTTC. Translated: CAISGGEGETQYF.

This clonotype has a handful of counts. The chain uses TRBV6-4 and TRBJ2-3; weak D call: TRBD1 (6 bases). The V gene's germline CDR1 is MRHNA and CDR2 SNTAGT. Trimming removed 4 bases from V and 3 bases from J, with 11 bases in between. The CDR3 runs to 14 residues. CDR3 DNA: TGTGCCAGCAGTGTACAGGGTATAACAGATACGCAGTATTTT. Its translation is CASSVQGITDTQYF.

This clonotype was counted many times. This rearrangement joins TRBV29-1 to TRBJ2-3, with D unclear. Trimming took off 7 bases at V and 4 bases at J, with 9 bases between the two ends. The CDR3 length is 11 residues. Germline CDR1 reads SQVTM; CDR2 reads ANQGSEA. The CDR3 loop reads CSAMVSDTQYF. Here the CDR3 DNA reads TGCAGCGCTATGGTGTCAGATACGCAGTATTTT.

The CDR3 spells CASSRGLVPNQETQYF. CDR3 nucleotides: TGTGCCAGCAGCCGAGGACTAGTCCCAAACCAAGAGACCCAGTACTTC. The V gene is TRBV11-2, the J gene TRBJ2-5; 7 nucleotides line up with TRBD2. The V gene end was trimmed by 5 bases and the J gene end by 0 bases; junction bases not matched to a gene: 9. The CDR3 spans 16 residues. Per germline, CDR1 SGHAT and CDR2 FQNNGV.

The gene calls are TRBV7-2 and TRBJ2-4; D is unclear. The J call may be wrong; the DNA end is better matched by TRBJ2-5. The length of the CDR3 is 15 residues. Germline V gene lookup returns CDR1 SGHTA and CDR2 FQGNSA. CDR3 nucleotides: TGTGCCAGCAGCCCCGGGCGGAAGATTCGGGAGACCCAGTACTTC. Protein: CASSPGRKIRETQYF.

This clonotype has a handful of counts. The V gene is TRBV5-1, the J gene TRBJ2-5; TRBD1 agrees at 11 bases. With 5 bases clipped from V and 1 base from J, the junction kept 4 bases outside the gene matches. This CDR3 has 15 residues. Per germline, CDR1 SGHRS and CDR2 YFSETQ. In DNA, the CDR3 is TGCGCCAGCAGGTGGGGGACAGGGGGCCAAGAGACCCAGTACTTC. Translation gives CASRWGTGGQETQYF. Based on the CDR3 plus reference TRBV5-1 and TRBJ2-5, the full variable domain is KAGVTQTPRYLIKTRGQQVTLSCSPISGHRSVSWYQQTPGQGLQFLFEYFSETQRNKGNFPGRFSGRQFSNSRSEMNVSTLELGDSALYLCASRWGTGGQETQYFGPGTRLLVL.

This clonotype was observed many times. The chain recombines TRBV27 with TRBJ2-7; D unclear. Trimming shortened V by 8 bases and J by 6 bases, and 14 bases separated the two germline ends. The CDR3 consists of 12 residues. Germline V gives CDR1 MNHEY, CDR2 SMNVEV (reference sequence). The CDR3 loop is CASGGVDGEQYF. CDR3 sequence (DNA): TGTGCCAGCGGTGGGGTAGACGGCGAGCAGTACTTC.

This clonotype appeared a few times. The chain recombines TRBV6-6 with TRBJ1-3; 8 bases line up with TRBD1. CDR1 and CDR2 from the germline V gene are MNHNY and SVGAGI (reference sequence). V shed 6 bases, J shed 3 bases, and the junction held 4 bases outside the gene matches. This CDR3 contains 14 residues. For the CDR3, the DNA is TGTGCCAGCAGAGGACAGGGCCTTGGAAACACCATATATTTT. It translates to CASRGQGLGNTIYF.

This chain links TRBV7-9 with TRBJ2-3; 8 nucleotides line up with TRBD1. The CDR3 has 15 amino acids. Germline CDR1 reads SEHNR; CDR2 reads FQNEAQ (reference sequence). Trimming at V came to 6 bases and at J to 1 base, leaving 6 bases not matched to a gene. The CDR3 protein is CASSFTTGGTDTQYF. In DNA, the CDR3 is TGTGCCAGCAGTTTTACGACAGGGGGCACAGATACGCAGTATTTT.

A remark on this clonotype: This CDR3 is missing its conserved last phenylalanine or tryptophan, likely due to a read error. This chain links TRBV7-9 with TRBJ2-1, with 7 bases identical to TRBD2. CDR1 is SEHNR, CDR2 FQNEAQ, per germline (reference sequence). Trimming at V came to 5 bases and at J to 4 bases, leaving 11 bases not matched to a gene. The CDR3 is 16 amino acids. CDR3 residues: CASSPPPGRGYNEQFS. CDR3 sequence (DNA): TGTGCCAGCAGCCCACCTCCAGGGCGGGGGTACAATGAGCAGTTCTCC.

The gene calls are TRBV2 and TRBJ1-2; D is undetermined. Germline values: CDR1 SNHLY, CDR2 FYNNEI. The CDR3 is 14 amino acids. With 1 base removed from V and 4 bases from J, the gap between germline ends came to 10 bases. The CDR3: CASSEGQSLYGYTF. CDR3 in DNA: TGTGCCAGCAGTGAAGGGCAGAGTCTCTATGGCTACACCTTC.

J is TRBJ2-5 and V is TRBV5-1, with 13 positions matching TRBD2. This CDR3 has 17 amino acids. Germline CDR1 SGHRS, CDR2 YFSETQ. V lost 0 bases, J lost 7 bases, and 9 bases stayed unmatched. CDR3 sequence (DNA): TGCGCCAGCAGCTTGGGAGCTCGACTAGCGGGAGGAGGGACCCAGTACTTC. This translates into CASSLGARLAGGGTQYF.

This clonotype was detected a few times. This sequence joins TRBV7-3 and TRBJ1-5; tentative D call: TRBD1 (6 bases). Trimming removed 2 bases from V and 1 base from J, with 15 bases in between. The CDR3 has 17 amino acids. Looked up from germline, CDR1 is SGHTA and CDR2 is FQGTGA. The CDR3 coding sequence is TGTGCCAGCAGCTTAGCCAGGAAAGGGGGAAGCAATCAGCCCCAGCATTTT. As protein: CASSLARKGGSNQPQHF.

V usage is TRBV5-1 and J usage is TRBJ2-1; 13 bases are shared with TRBD2. Germline V CDR1 and CDR2: SGHRS, YFSETQ. With V trimmed by 4 bases and J by 8 bases, 6 bases remained unmatched. This CDR3 is built from 15 residues. As DNA, the CDR3 is TGCGCCAGCAGCGTGGGACTAGCGGGGTACGATGAGCAGTTCTTC. This sequence encodes CASSVGLAGYDEQFF.

The chain combines TRBV9 with TRBJ2-1; TRBD2 matches 8 bases. Unmatched junction bases numbered 17, after V lost 0 bases and J lost 9 bases. Germline-derived CDR1 and CDR2 are SGDLS and YYNGEE. This CDR3 is built from 18 residues. The CDR3 DNA is TGTGCCAGCAGCGTAGCTGGGCTAGGGCCGGGAGGGCCAAGTGAGCAGTTCTTC. Encoded protein: CASSVAGLGPGGPSEQFF.

Only a few counts were recorded for this clonotype. CDR3 in amino acids: CASSLLEGGFYYEQYF. CDR3 bases: TGTGCCAGCAGCCTCCTGGAGGGGGGCTTTTACTACGAGCAGTACTTC. This chain joins TRBV7-2 and TRBJ2-7; D assignment may be TRBD1 or TRBD2 (6 bases each). V lost 5 bases and J 3 bases, leaving 20 bases between the germline ends. The CDR3 loop spans 16 amino acids. The germline CDR1 and CDR2 sequences are SGHTA and FQGNSA.

The chain has TRBV4-2 and TRBJ2-1; D possibly uses TRBD1 or TRBD2 (5 bases each). Germline V lookup: CDR1 LGHNA, CDR2 YNFKEQ. Trimming removed 0 bases at V and 5 bases at J, with 17 bases between. The CDR3 has 17 residues. The CDR3 bases are TGTGCCAGCAGCCAAGATTGGGGCGGGCTTACTCACAATGAGCAGTTCTTC. Its translation: CASSQDWGGLTHNEQFF.

The rearrangement joins TRBV20-1 to TRBJ2-5; D is perhaps TRBD1 (6 bases). V lost 7 bases to trimming and J lost 3 bases, with 15 bases between them. CDR1 is DFQATT and CDR2 is SNEGSKA in the germline V gene (reference sequence). The CDR3 contains 13 residues. The CDR3 protein is CSVKDRSKETQYF. In DNA, the CDR3 is TGCAGTGTCAAAGACAGGAGTAAAGAGACCCAGTACTTC.